This T cell receptor (beta chain) is drawn from a study of Graves' ophthalmopathy and Graves' hyperthyroidism. RNA transcripts were the template, and TCR beta CDR3 regions were amplified from them. RT-PCR was first run with HTBI primers, then multiplex PCR in a second round. MiXCR was run by TCRdb on the multiplex PCR reads, yielding one entry per CDR3 protein. In the table there are some 750,000 distinct CDR3 sequences, approximately 40% of which are singletons. The germline V gene encodes CDR1 SGHNT and CDR2 YYREEE (reference sequence). Trimming took off 1 base at V and 7 bases at J, with 9 bases between the two ends. The CDR3 covers 12 residues. Findings of the study overall: With more than 60% sensitivity and roughly 72% specificity, the model predicted ophthalmopathy progression. Most expanded clonotypes in thyroid above 0.001 frequency also showed up in blood. Cross-validated, the 13-signature model showed 87.88%/81.08% sensitivity/specificity, and 80%/75% in the test set.

The sample holds a few counts of this clonotype. Its antigen is still unknown. The sequence was obtained from an adult man with Graves' ophthalmopathy. Source material: peripheral blood. V and J are TRBV5-4 and TRBJ2-7; possibly TRBD2 for D (5 bases). Here the CDR3 reads CASSLWSGEQYF. The CDR3 bases are TGTGCCAGCAGCTTGTGGTCGGGGGAGCAGTACTTC. Supplemented by reference TRBV5-4 and TRBJ2-7, the full variable domain reads ETGVTQSPTHLIKTRGQQVTLRCSSQSGHNTVSWYQQALGQGPQFIFQYYREEENGRGNFPPRFSGLQFPNYSSELNVNALELDDSALYLCASSLWSGEQYFGPGTRLTVT.